A single sample gave rise to the 29 T cell receptor beta chains below, sequenced in a study of T cells after yellow fever vaccination. One entry per CDR3 protein results from TCRdb running MiXCR on the 5' RACE reads. The top ten hold 35% to 40% of the sample, which has about 170,000 distinct CDR3 sequences, approximately 9.9% seen once. Sequencing was performed on CD8+ T cells sorted from PBMCs, taken 15 days after the yellow fever booster vaccination. The receptors come from a man younger than 35 who received the YFV17D yellow fever vaccine.

This clonotype was counted ten times or more. This chain connects TRBV20-1 to TRBJ2-3; D is unresolved. CDR1 is DFQATT, CDR2 SNEGSKA, per germline (reference sequence). This CDR3 has 12 residues. Trimming pared 0 bases from V and 5 bases from J, leaving 6 bases between. In nucleotides, the CDR3 is TGCAGTGCTAGAGATTCCGAAGATACGCAGTATTTT. Residues: CSARDSEDTQYF.

This rearrangement joins TRBV20-1 to TRBJ1-1; D gene ambiguous. This CDR3 has 15 amino acids. The germline gives CDR1 DFQATT, CDR2 SNEGSKA (reference sequence). With 1 base removed from V and 1 base from J, the gap between germline ends came to 13 bases. CDR3 loop: CSARGGMGENTEAFF. The CDR3 DNA is TGCAGTGCTAGAGGAGGAATGGGAGAGAACACTGAAGCTTTCTTT.

A few counts support this clonotype. CDR3: CASSQNRGWSGELFF. DNA of the CDR3: TGTGCCAGCAGTCAAAACAGGGGATGGTCCGGGGAGCTGTTTTTT. The chain couples TRBV6-2 or TRBV6-3 to TRBJ2-2; 7 bases line up with TRBD1. With 5 bases clipped from V and 6 bases from J, the junction kept 9 bases outside the gene matches. This CDR3 is 15 amino acids long. Germline V gene data show CDR1 as MNHEY and CDR2 as SVGEGT.

The table lists this clonotype with a few counts. V and J are TRBV6-2 or TRBV6-3 and TRBJ1-5; D is unclear. Looked up from germline, CDR1 is MNHEY and CDR2 is SVGEGT. The CDR3 length is 12 residues. V was shortened by 8 bases and J by 6 bases, with 11 bases between the two germline ends. The CDR3 sequence: CASLRAGQPQHF. The CDR3 DNA reads TGTGCCAGCCTGAGGGCCGGTCAGCCCCAGCATTTT.

This clonotype was counted between two and nine times. The CDR3 DNA follows: TGTGCCAGCAGAATACTAGCGGGGGGGCTCTGGACAGATACGCAGTATTTT. Translation: CASRILAGGLWTDTQYF. The chain uses TRBV5-5 and TRBJ2-3; 13 bases fit TRBD2. CDR1 is SGHKS and CDR2 is YYEKEE in the germline V gene (reference sequence). The trim removed 5 bases at V and 3 bases at J, leaving 9 bases unmatched. The CDR3 sequence is 17 residues long.

The chain uses TRBV4-1 and TRBJ1-2; D may be TRBD1 (6 bases). Per the germline V gene, CDR1 is MGHRA and CDR2 is YSYEKL. This CDR3 is 12 amino acids long. Trimming pared 5 bases from V and 8 bases from J, leaving 12 bases between. The CDR3 protein is CASSGGQRGYTF. As DNA, the CDR3 is TGCGCCAGCAGCGGGGGACAACGGGGCTACACCTTC.

The CDR3 nucleotides read TGTGCCAGCAGTGGACAGGGGGCAGATGGCTACACCTTC. Protein sequence: CASSGQGADGYTF. The V gene is TRBV2, the J gene TRBJ1-2; 10 nucleotides match TRBD1. The V gene end was trimmed by 4 bases and the J gene end by 6 bases; junction bases not matched to a gene: 2. From germline, CDR1 is SNHLY and CDR2 FYNNEI. CDR3 length: 13 amino acids. Based on the CDR3 plus reference TRBV2 and TRBJ1-2, the full variable domain is EPEVTQTPSHQVTQMGQEVILRCVPISNHLYFYWYRQILGQKVEFLVSFYNNEISEKSEIFDDQFSVERPDGSNFTLKIRSTKLEDSAMYFCASSGQGADGYTFGSGTRLTVV.

Ten or more counts support this clonotype. V usage is TRBV7-2 and J usage is TRBJ2-2, with D tentatively TRBD1 (6 bases). V was cut by 4 bases and J by 3 bases, with 18 bases left in between. The CDR3 is 17 residues long. Germline V gene sequence: CDR1 SGHTA, CDR2 FQGNSA. This chain's CDR3 is CASSSPDGGWYTGELFF. The DNA of the CDR3 is TGTGCCAGCAGCTCCCCAGATGGGGGCTGGTACACCGGGGAGCTGTTTTTT. The full variable domain, rest sourced from reference TRBV7-2 and TRBJ2-2, is GAGVSQSPSNKVTEKGKDVELRCDPISGHTALYWYRQSLGQGLEFLIYFQGNSAPDKSGLPSDRFSAERTGGSVSTLTIQRTQQEDSAVYLCASSSPDGGWYTGELFFGEGSRLTVL.

The chain is built from TRBV28 and TRBJ2-1; 9 bases fit TRBD2. The CDR3 totals 16 residues. Losses at the gene ends were 3 bases for V and 3 bases for J; bases not matched to a gene: 6. Germline V gene lookup returns CDR1 MDHEN and CDR2 SYDVKM. CDR3 in DNA: TGTGCCAGCAGTTTCGAGGCGGGGGGGGACTACAATGAGCAGTTCTTC. Translation gives CASSFEAGGDYNEQFF.

At least ten counts were recorded for this clonotype. CDR3 in amino acids: CASSLAGSIYGYTF. The CDR3 DNA reads TGTGCCAGCAGCTTAGCGGGCTCGATCTATGGCTACACCTTC. The chain recombines TRBV11-2 with TRBJ1-2; D unresolved. This CDR3 spans 14 amino acids. V lost 1 base and J lost 4, with 10 bases in between. The germline CDR1 and CDR2 sequences are SGHAT and FQNNGV.

This clonotype was recorded a few times. The rearrangement uses TRBV6-5 and TRBJ2-3; the D is unclear. Trimming took 0 bases from V and 1 from J, leaving 17 bases between them. The germline V gene has CDR1 MNHEY and CDR2 SVGAGI. The CDR3 is made up of 18 amino acids. The CDR3 sequence: CASSYSNVRMGGTDTQYF. The DNA of the CDR3 is TGTGCCAGCAGTTACTCGAACGTCCGGATGGGCGGCACAGATACGCAGTATTTT.

This clonotype was detected many times. The V gene is TRBV20-1, the J gene TRBJ2-2, with 12 bases fitting TRBD2. The CDR3 is 15 amino acids. The J segment lost 6 bases and the V segment lost 1 base, leaving 3 bases of the junction unmatched. CDR1 is DFQATT, CDR2 SNEGSKA, per germline (reference sequence). DNA for the CDR3: TGCAGTGCTAGAGGGACTAGCGGGGAATCCGGGGAGCTGTTTTTT. It encodes CSARGTSGESGELFF.

The table lists this clonotype with a few counts. The chain recombines TRBV5-5 with TRBJ2-7, with D possibly being TRBD1 (6 bases). CDR1 is SGHKS and CDR2 is YYEKEE in the germline V gene (reference sequence). The V gene lost 4 bases and the J gene lost 6 bases, with 11 bases spanning the gap. The CDR3 contains 12 residues. The CDR3 DNA reads as TGTGCCAGCAGCCTACAGGGCTTCGAGCAGTACGTC. It codes for CASSLQGFEQYV.

A few counts support this clonotype. The genes are TRBV4-2 and TRBJ2-4, with D possibly TRBD2 on 7 matching bases. V was pared by 0 bases and J by 2 bases, with 11 bases between. The CDR3 covers 16 residues. Looked up from germline, CDR1 is LGHNA and CDR2 is YNFKEQ. As DNA, the CDR3 is TGTGCCAGCAGCCAAGAGGGCGGGGGCTCCAAAAACATTCAGTACTTC. It codes for CASSQEGGGSKNIQYF.

This clonotype was counted between two and nine times. The rearrangement links TRBV4-2 to TRBJ2-1; 13 bases are shared with TRBD2. Germline-derived CDR1 and CDR2 are LGHNA and YNFKEQ. This CDR3 contains 16 residues. With 1 base clipped from V and 12 bases from J, the junction kept 9 bases outside the gene matches. In DNA form, the CDR3 reads TGTGCCAGCAGCCAAGGGGAACTAGCGGGGGGGCAAGTGCAGTTCTTC. This translates into CASSQGELAGGQVQFF.

The chain couples TRBV7-9 to TRBJ1-2; no firm D call. The CDR3 is 13 amino acids. The germline V gene encodes CDR1 SEHNR and CDR2 FQNEAQ (reference sequence). Trimming shortened V by 5 bases and J by 1 base, and 8 bases separated the two germline ends. The CDR3 DNA reads TGTGCCAGCAGCCTCGCCCGTAACTATGGCTACACCTTC. Translating gives CASSLARNYGYTF.

The V and J genes are TRBV19 and TRBJ1-5; D might be TRBD1 (5 bases). This CDR3 region has 13 residues. The germline V and J ends were trimmed by 2 bases and 7 bases, with 9 bases remaining between them. From germline, CDR1 is LNHDA and CDR2 SQIVND (reference sequence). The CDR3, as DNA: TGTGCCAGTAGTATACGGGGGGTCCAGCCCCAGCATTTT. The encoded protein is CASSIRGVQPQHF.

A word on this clonotype: One junction end disagrees with the germline gene, perhaps due to a read error. The chain links TRBV7-7 to TRBJ1-1, with no clear D. The CDR3 consists of 14 residues. Germline V gene data show CDR1 as SSHAT and CDR2 as FNYEAQ (reference sequence). CDR3 nucleotides: TGTGCTAGCAGCTTAGACGGGTCGAGCACTGAAGCTTTCTTT. Residues: CASSLDGSSTEAFF. The full variable domain, its missing parts supplied by reference TRBV7-7 and TRBJ1-1, is GAGVSQSPRYKVTKRGQDVTLRCDPISSHATLYWYQQALGQGPEFLTYFNYEAQPDKSGLPSDRFSAERPEGSISTLTIQRTEQRDSAMYRCASSLDGSSTEAFFGQGTRLTVV.

This clonotype was seen many times. This chain links TRBV13 with TRBJ1-1, with 7 bases identical to TRBD1. The CDR3 extends over 15 amino acids. The germline V gene encodes CDR1 PRHDT and CDR2 FYEKMQ (reference sequence). Unmatched junction bases numbered 10, after V lost 6 bases and J lost 3 bases. The DNA of the CDR3 is TGTGCCAGCAGATGGAAGGGGGCCTTTGACACTGAAGCTTTCTTT. It yields the protein CASRWKGAFDTEAFF. The full variable domain, with the rest looked up from reference TRBV13 and TRBJ1-1, is AAGVIQSPRHLIKEKRETATLKCYPIPRHDTVYWYQQGPGQDPQFLISFYEKMQSDKGSIPDRFSAQQFSDYHSELNMSSLELGDSALYFCASRWKGAFDTEAFFGQGTRLTVV.

This clonotype was seen only a few times. V usage is TRBV12-3 or TRBV12-4 and J usage is TRBJ2-5; the D gene could be TRBD1 or TRBD2 (5 bases each). Trimming cost V 6 bases and J 2 bases, with 13 bases left between them. This CDR3 region has 14 residues. The CDR3 region has the DNA TGTGCCAGCAGCTCTGTCGGGGCTCAAGAGACCCAGTACTTC. As protein: CASSSVGAQETQYF.

This clonotype has a handful of counts. The rearrangement joins TRBV6-5 to TRBJ2-1; maybe TRBD2 (6 bases). Germline V gene data show CDR1 as MNHEY and CDR2 as SVGAGI. The CDR3 extends over 15 amino acids. Trimming removed 5 bases from V and 3 bases from J, with 14 bases in between. The CDR3 DNA reads as TGTGCCAGCAGTGTCGGGACTCACGGCTACAATGAGCAGTTCTTC. Translating gives CASSVGTHGYNEQFF.

This clonotype was picked up a small number of times. This sequence joins TRBV20-1 and TRBJ2-1, with no clear D. The V end was cut by 0 bases, the J end by 7 bases, with 13 bases between. This CDR3 is built from 14 residues. The germline CDR1 and CDR2 sequences are DFQATT and SNEGSKA (reference sequence). CDR3 residues: CSAREVRLANEQFF. The CDR3 DNA is TGCAGTGCTAGAGAAGTCCGACTGGCTAATGAGCAGTTCTTC.

V is TRBV5-1 and J is TRBJ2-1; the D gene is possibly TRBD2 (7 bases). The CDR3 has 12 residues. The V end lost 2 bases, the J end lost 10 bases, and 10 bases lay between the germline ends. The germline gives CDR1 SGHRS, CDR2 YFSETQ. The CDR3 DNA reads as TGCGCCAGCAGCTTCGGGGGGCGAGAGCAGTTCTTC. It codes for CASSFGGREQFF.

The V and J genes are TRBV27 and TRBJ1-3, with no clear D. This CDR3 is 14 amino acids long. Trimming pared 5 bases from V and 0 bases from J, leaving 8 bases between. Looked up from germline, CDR1 is MNHEY and CDR2 is SMNVEV (reference sequence). The CDR3 nucleotides are TGTGCCAGCAGTATTCCTTACTCTGGAAACACCATATATTTT. The encoded protein is CASSIPYSGNTIYF.

This clonotype has more than one count but fewer than ten. The chain is built from TRBV11-2 and TRBJ2-7, with 8 bases identical to TRBD1. Unmatched junction bases numbered 5, after V lost 3 bases and J lost 7 bases. This CDR3 has 13 residues. Germline lookup yields CDR1 SGHAT and CDR2 FQNNGV. CDR3 protein: CASSLGQAREQYV. The CDR3 DNA is TGTGCCAGCAGCTTGGGACAGGCGCGAGAGCAGTACGTC.

This clonotype was seen a few times. The chain combines TRBV23-1 with TRBJ2-2; TRBD2 might be the D (5 bases). TRBV23-1 is an ORF; its function is uncertain. The ends were cut back, 5 bases at V and 6 bases at J, with 16 bases in the middle. This CDR3 contains 15 residues. CDR3 in amino acids: CASSERRVRAGELFF. The CDR3 coding sequence is TGCGCCAGCAGTGAGCGGCGGGTACGAGCCGGGGAGCTGTTTTTT.

The rearrangement uses TRBV4-1 and TRBJ2-3; D is ambiguous. V lost 0 bases, J lost 0 bases, and 10 bases lay in between. The germline gives CDR1 MGHRA, CDR2 YSYEKL. The CDR3 contains 16 residues. The CDR3 DNA follows: TGCGCCAGCAGCCAAGAGTTTTCGGCTAGCACAGATACGCAGTATTTT. Its translation is CASSQEFSASTDTQYF.

The J gene is TRBJ1-1, the V gene TRBV6-5; D is uncertain. CDR3 length equals 14 residues. Trimming cost V 5 bases and J 5 bases, with 15 bases left between them. The germline V gene has CDR1 MNHEY and CDR2 SVGAGI. The DNA of the CDR3 is TGTGCCAGCAGTCCCGGGATTTACTGGACTGAAGCTTTCTTT. Translated: CASSPGIYWTEAFF.

The rearrangement uses TRBV13 and TRBJ2-1, with TRBD2 identical over 10 bases. Germline V gives CDR1 PRHDT, CDR2 FYEKMQ (reference sequence). This CDR3 region has 15 residues. The V segment lost 1 base and the J segment 8 bases; nucleotides outside the gene matches: 5. The CDR3 spells CASSLALAGFDEQFF. CDR3 DNA: TGTGCCAGCAGCTTAGCACTAGCGGGGTTTGATGAGCAGTTCTTC.